This is a list of T cell receptor beta chains from one sample in a study of blood T cell repertoires in COVID-19. This table comes from immunoSEQ multiplex PCR, and its TCRdb copy is limited to in-frame clones, with some not included. The sample has about 140,000 clones; 82% are singletons. Material for sequencing was peripheral blood. Receptors originate from an elderly woman with acute or convalescent COVID-19. The CDR3 runs from the conserved cysteine through the conserved F or W. The order of the fields is CDR3 length, clone size, J gene, D gene, V gene, CDR3 DNA, CDR3 protein. The D gene is left open where the match is weak. Some rows have no size entry. The others give once, few or many, or a class for an expanded clone.

13 - TRBJ2-5 TRBD1 TRBV24-1 TGTGCCACGGGGACAGAGTACCAAGAGACCCAGTACTTC CATGTEYQETQYF
14 - TRBJ2-5 TRBD1 TRBV15 TGTGCCACCAGCAGTTGGACAGGGGAAGAGACCCAGTACTTC CATSSWTGEETQYF
14 - TRBJ2-7 TRBD1 TRBV7-6 TGTGCCAGCAGCCCCGGGACAGGGTCCTACGAGCAGTACTTC CASSPGTGSYEQYF
14 - TRBJ1-4 - TRBV6-5 TGTGCCAGCGTCGCGGGACGGTTTAATGAAAAACTGTTTTTT CASVAGRFNEKLFF
17 - TRBJ2-5 TRBD2 TRBV7-2 TGTGCCAGCAGCCTCTTAGGGACTAGCGGAATTCAAGAGACCCAGTACTTC CASSLLGTSGIQETQYF
14 - TRBJ2-2 - TRBV2 TGTGCCAGCAGTGAACTAATGAACACCGGGGAGCTGTTTTTT CASSELMNTGELFF
16 - TRBJ1-4 - TRBV27 TGTGCCAGCAGGATTCCCTTACAGGCTTGTTATGAAAAACTGTTTTTT CASRIPLQACYEKLFF
13 - TRBJ1-3 - TRBV19 TGTGCCAGTACTCTTTTTTCTGGAAACACCATATATTTT CASTLFSGNTIYF
21 few TRBJ2-3 TRBD2 TRBV4-1 TGCGCCAGCAGCCAAGAAAGTAGCGGGGCCTCCTTTTGGGTCCCCACAGATACGCAGTATTTT CASSQESSGASFWVPTDTQYF
15 - TRBJ2-5 TRBD2 TRBV7-9 TGTGCCAGCGGCTATGGCGGGAGGACGGGAGAGACCCAGTACTTC CASGYGGRTGETQYF
19 - TRBJ2-7 TRBD2 TRBV19 TGTGCCAGTAGTCCAACAACTAGCGGGGGTTTTTTTACTCCCTACGAGCAGTACTTC CASSPTTSGGFFTPYEQYF
16 - TRBJ2-1 - TRBV21-1 TGTGCCAGCAGCAAATACAGGGCCAGACCCTACAATGAGCAGTTCTTC CASSKYRARPYNEQFF
18 - TRBJ2-3 TRBD2 TRBV18 TGTGCCAGCTCATCAAGACTAGCGGGAAGTATCGGCACAGATACGCAGTATTTT CASSSRLAGSIGTDTQYF
16 - TRBJ2-1 - TRBV3-1/TRBV3-2 TGTGCCAGCAGCCAAGACGCGGGACTGGTCTACAATGAGCAGTTCTTC CASSQDAGLVYNEQFF
14 - TRBJ2-2 - TRBV7-2 TGTGCCAGCAGCTTAGCGCGGCTTTCCGGGGAGCTGTTTTTT CASSLARLSGELFF
18 few TRBJ2-1 TRBD2 TRBV11-2 TGTGCCAGCAGCCCCGGGACGGCGACTAGCGGGAGTAAGAATGAGCAGTTCTTC CASSPGTATSGSKNEQFF
16 - TRBJ2-2 TRBD2 TRBV7-7 TGTGCCAGCAGCTATACTAGCGGGGGAATCACCGGGGAGCTGTTTTTT CASSYTSGGITGELFF
16 - TRBJ2-2 TRBD2 TRBV6-1 TGTGCCAGCAGTGAAGGTGCGGGGGCGAACACCGGGGAGCTGTTTTTT CASSEGAGANTGELFF
15 - TRBJ2-7 - TRBV27 TGTGCCAGCAGTGTGGACAGTTATATTGGGAACGAGCAGTACTTC CASSVDSYIGNEQYF
13 few TRBJ1-1 - TRBV10-3 TGTGCCATCGGTAAACAGGAATACACTGAAGCTTTCTTT CAIGKQEYTEAFF
15 - TRBJ2-2 - TRBV10-3 TGTGCCATCAGTGAGTCCGCGGGCTACACCGGGGAGCTGTTTTTT CAISESAGYTGELFF
15 once TRBJ2-5 - TRBV18 TGTGCCAGCTCACCACCAAGGACAGAGCAAGAGACCCAGTACTTC CASSPPRTEQETQYF
14 - TRBJ2-7 - TRBV5-1 TGCGCCAGCAGCTTGTCGCGGGGCGGCTACGAGCAGTACTTC CASSLSRGGYEQYF
14 few TRBJ1-1 - TRBV19 TGTGCCAGTAGTATCGGAGGGAAGAACACTGAAGCTTTCTTT CASSIGGKNTEAFF
14 - TRBJ1-5 - TRBV28 TGTGCCAGCAGCCTCGGACAGTCCAATCAGCCCCAGCATTTT CASSLGQSNQPQHF
13 - TRBJ1-2 - TRBV2 TGTGCCAGCAGGGGGAGGGGCGCGGGTGGCTACACCTTC CASRGRGAGGYTF
15 - TRBJ2-1 - TRBV4-1 TGCGCCAGCAGTCTGCGGTGGGTGTCCTACAATGAGCAGTTCTTC CASSLRWVSYNEQFF
14 few TRBJ1-2 - TRBV7-9 TGTGCCAGCAGCTACGACAGTTTTAACTATGGCTACACCTTC CASSYDSFNYGYTF
15 few TRBJ2-1 - TRBV7-9 TGTGCCAGCAGCTTAGGAGGTTCCGTCTACAATGAGCAGTTCTTC CASSLGGSVYNEQFF
14 - TRBJ2-3 TRBD2 TRBV18 TGTGCCAGCTCACGGGGACTAGAGACAGATACGCAGTATTTT CASSRGLETDTQYF
16 - TRBJ2-2 TRBD2 TRBV10-3 TGTGCCATCAGTGATATGTTAGCGGGGATAGGCGGGGAGCTGTTTTTT CAISDMLAGIGGELFF
16 few TRBJ2-7 - TRBV7-9 TGTGCCAGCAGCTCGCGCCCGGACAGAAGCTCCTACGAGCAGTACTTC CASSSRPDRSSYEQYF
15 few TRBJ1-2 - TRBV21-1 TGTGCCAGCAGCAAAGAACTTGTGGGACTCCGGGGCTACACCTTC CASSKELVGLRGYTF
11 once TRBJ2-1 TRBD2 TRBV30 TGTGCCTGGAGTGTGGGGGAGGGGCAGTTCTTC CAWSVGEGQFF
16 few TRBJ2-3 TRBD2 TRBV19 TGTGCCAGTAGTATTGGGACTAGCGGTGTAGGAGATACGCAGTATTTT CASSIGTSGVGDTQYF
15 - TRBJ2-6 - TRBV7-2 TGTGCCAGCAGCTTAGACAGCTCTGGGGCCAACGTCCTGACTTTC CASSLDSSGANVLTF
15 - TRBJ2-2 - TRBV5-4 TGTGCCAGCAGACCGAGCGGGTACTCAACCGGGGAGCTGTTTTTT CASRPSGYSTGELFF
10 - TRBJ2-7 - TRBV21-1 TGTGCCAGCAGCAGACTAGGGAAGTACTTC CASSRLGKYF
15 few TRBJ2-2 - TRBV5-4 TGTGCCAGCAGCCTGGGTCTTCGGCGGACCGGGGAGCTGTTTTTT CASSLGLRRTGELFF
11 - TRBJ2-2 - TRBV7-9 TGTGGGGCCGGGATCACCGGGGAGCTGTTTTTT CGAGITGELFF
16 - TRBJ1-2 - TRBV15 TGTGCCACCAGCAGGACAGCCACATTCCTAAACTATGGCTACACCTTC CATSRTATFLNYGYTF
15 - TRBJ2-3 - TRBV5-1 TGCGCCAGCAGACGGGCGGGATCGGATAGAGATACGCAGTATTTT CASRRAGSDRDTQYF
16 - TRBJ2-5 TRBD1 TRBV2 TGTGCCAGCAGTGAACAAGGACAGGGGTTTGGAGAGACCCAGTACTTC CASSEQGQGFGETQYF
16 - TRBJ1-5 - TRBV5-1 TGCGCCAGCAGCTTGGCCGGGGGGGATGGAGTTCAGCCCCAGCATTTT CASSLAGGDGVQPQHF
16 few TRBJ2-1 TRBD1 TRBV7-8 TGTGCCAGCAGCCCACGGTTTAGGGGGCAATACAATGAGCAGTTCTTC CASSPRFRGQYNEQFF
14 - TRBJ2-7 - TRBV7-2 TGTGCCAGCAGCTTAGAACCGACAGACTACGAGCAGTACTTC CASSLEPTDYEQYF
14 few TRBJ1-2 TRBD1 TRBV10-3 TGTGCCATCAATCCGGGACAGTCTGTCTATGGCTACACCTTC CAINPGQSVYGYTF
15 - TRBJ2-1 TRBD2 TRBV20-1 TGCAGTGCAAGTACCGGGACTAGCGGATACAATGAGCAGTTCTTC CSASTGTSGYNEQFF
12 - TRBJ1-1 - TRBV18 TGTGCCAGCTCACCACCGGGGGCAGGAGCTTTCTTT CASSPPGAGAFF
15 - TRBJ1-2 TRBD1 TRBV4-1 TGCGCCAGCAGCCACCCGACAGGGGCCCTACAGGGCTACACCTTC CASSHPTGALQGYTF
16 - TRBJ2-3 TRBD1 TRBV30 TGTGCCTGGATCACAACAGGGGGCGGACAGACAGATACGCAGTATTTT CAWITTGGGQTDTQYF
15 once TRBJ1-1 TRBD1 TRBV5-8 TGTGCCAGCAGCATGGGGACAGTGGGGGACACTGAAGCTTTCTTT CASSMGTVGDTEAFF
19 - TRBJ2-5 TRBD2 TRBV6-4 TGTGCCAGCAGTGACTCTGGGACTAGCGGGGGAACCAACCAAGAGACCCAGTACTTC CASSDSGTSGGTNQETQYF
14 few TRBJ1-4 - TRBV19 TGTGCCAGTAGTCAGACAGCGGGTAATGAAAAACTGTTTTTT CASSQTAGNEKLFF
15 once TRBJ2-7 - TRBV4-1 TGCGCCAGCAGCCCAACTACGGGAGTCGCCTACGAGCAGTACTTC CASSPTTGVAYEQYF
15 - TRBJ2-7 - TRBV4-1 TGCGCCAGCAGCCAACTACAGGGCGGCTCCTACGAGCAGTACTTC CASSQLQGGSYEQYF
14 - TRBJ2-7 TRBD1 TRBV30 TGTGCCATATCCGGGACAGGGGGCTTTTACGAGCAGTACTTC CAISGTGGFYEQYF
18 - TRBJ2-5 TRBD2 TRBV4-2 TGTGCCAGCAGCCTACAAGGAGGCCCTAGCGGGGGGGCGCAGACCCAGTACTTC CASSLQGGPSGGAQTQYF
16 - TRBJ2-2 - TRBV30 TGTGCCTGGAGACCGCTCGGAGGATTGTACACCGGGGAGCTGTTTTTT CAWRPLGGLYTGELFF